This T cell receptor beta chain was recorded in a study of regulatory T cells in long-lasting Graves disease. General study results and limits: Gene preferences differed: TRBV28, TRBJ1-2, TRBJ2-5 in persistent cases.

Indicated time point: newly diagnosed GD, antithyroid drugs for less than 3 months. RNA from PBMCs was the source of the TCR library. American Thyroid Association guidelines were used to diagnose Graves' disease. Enrollment of patients was through an endocrinology department in Xi'an, China. This clonotype was seen many times. The target antigen is unknown. Germline CDR1 reads KGHDR; CDR2 reads SFDVKD. CDR3 length equals 13 residues. V lost 9 bases to trimming and J lost 5 bases, with 15 bases between them. iRepertoire HTBI primers and Arm-PCR of CDR3 regions built TCR beta libraries. TCRdb called the multiplex PCR reads again in MiXCR, with one record for every CDR3 protein. The table includes some 230,000 distinct CDR3 sequences, about 18% detected once.

The sample was peripheral blood mononuclear cells (PBMCs), taken at new diagnosis, from a patient treated with antithyroid drugs. This chain connects TRBV24-1 to TRBJ2-5, with a weak D call TRBD2 (6 bases). The source of this sequence is a female donor with Graves disease. This CDR3 is CATSGPGSETQYF. For the CDR3, the DNA is TGTGCCACCTCCGGGCCCGGGAGTGAGACCCAGTACTTC.